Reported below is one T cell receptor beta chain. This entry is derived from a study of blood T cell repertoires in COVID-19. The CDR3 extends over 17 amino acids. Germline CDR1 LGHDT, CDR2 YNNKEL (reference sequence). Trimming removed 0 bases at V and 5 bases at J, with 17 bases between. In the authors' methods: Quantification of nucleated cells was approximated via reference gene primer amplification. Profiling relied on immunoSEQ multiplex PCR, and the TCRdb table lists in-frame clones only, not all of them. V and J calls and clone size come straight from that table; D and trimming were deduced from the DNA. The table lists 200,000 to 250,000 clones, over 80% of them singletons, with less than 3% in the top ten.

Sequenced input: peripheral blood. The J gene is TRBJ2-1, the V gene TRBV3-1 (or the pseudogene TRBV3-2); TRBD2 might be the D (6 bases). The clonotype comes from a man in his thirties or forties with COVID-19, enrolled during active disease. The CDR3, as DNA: TGTGCCAGCAGCCAAGACGATGGGGCGGGAAGTCACAATGAGCAGTTCTTC. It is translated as CASSQDDGAGSHNEQFF.